This T cell receptor beta chain was profiled in a study of blood T cell repertoires in COVID-19. About the research overall: Samples came from the United States, Italy and Spain, spanning acute and convalescent COVID-19.

Clones were sequenced by immunoSEQ multiplex PCR, and TCRdb holds only the in-frame ones, with some missing. The sample holds approximately 160,000 clones; 70% to 85% are singletons and the top ten take 0.95% to 1.5%. The CDR3 consists of 17 residues. Trimming removed 4 bases from V and 0 bases from J, with 19 bases in between. Germline CDR1 and CDR2: SGDLS and YYNGEE. Sequencing was performed on peripheral blood. The receptor comes from a man aged 60 to 75 who had recovered from COVID-19. The rearrangement uses TRBV9 and TRBJ2-5; a weak D match, TRBD2 (5 bases). The CDR3 sequence is CASSINRDPRDQETQYF. DNA of the CDR3: TGTGCCAGCAGCATCAATCGGGATCCAAGAGACCAAGAGACCCAGTACTTC.